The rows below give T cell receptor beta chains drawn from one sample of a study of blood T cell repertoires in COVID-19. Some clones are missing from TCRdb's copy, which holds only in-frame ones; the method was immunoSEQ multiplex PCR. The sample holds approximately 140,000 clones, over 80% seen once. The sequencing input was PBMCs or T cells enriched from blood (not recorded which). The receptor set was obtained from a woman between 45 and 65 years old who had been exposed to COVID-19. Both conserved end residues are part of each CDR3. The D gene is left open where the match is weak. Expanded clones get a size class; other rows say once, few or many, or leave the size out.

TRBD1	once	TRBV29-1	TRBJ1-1	TGCAGCGTTGCCCGGGACAGCTTCAACACTGAAGCTTTCTTT	CSVARDSFNTEAFF
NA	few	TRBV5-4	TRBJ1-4	TGTGCCAGCAGCGAGGACCGAGACAGAACAAGTTCAAAACTGTTTTTT	CASSEDRDRTSSKLFF
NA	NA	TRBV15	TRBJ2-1	TGTGCCACCAGAATAGTCCTGGGGCCCGCCTACAATGAGCAGTTCTTC	CATRIVLGPAYNEQFF
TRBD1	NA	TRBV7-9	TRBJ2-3	TGTGCCAGCAGCCGCTGGGGACAGGGGGCAGATACGCAGTATTTT	CASSRWGQGADTQYF
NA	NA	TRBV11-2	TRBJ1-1	TGTGCCAGCAGCTTTTGGGGGGACACTGAAGCTTTCTTT	CASSFWGDTEAFF
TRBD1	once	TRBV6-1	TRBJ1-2	TGTGCCAGCAGTGAAGCGACAGGGGGCGTCTATGGCTACACCTTC	CASSEATGGVYGYTF
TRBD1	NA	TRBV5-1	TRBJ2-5	TGCGCCAGCAGCTCAAACAGGGGTAGGGAGACCCAGTACTTC	CASSSNRGRETQYF
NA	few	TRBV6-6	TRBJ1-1	TGTGCCAGCAGCCCTTTTCCTGAAGCTTTCTTT	CASSPFPEAFF
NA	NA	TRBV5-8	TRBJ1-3	TGTGCCAGCAGCTTGGTTGGGGGGAAAGGAAACACCATATATTTT	CASSLVGGKGNTIYF
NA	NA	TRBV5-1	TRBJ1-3	TGCGCCAGCAGGACAGGTGACTCTGGAAACACCATATATTTT	CASRTGDSGNTIYF
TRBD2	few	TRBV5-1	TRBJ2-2	TGCGCCAGCAGCTTGCTAGCGGGAGTAGGCGGGGAGCTGTTTTTT	CASSLLAGVGGELFF
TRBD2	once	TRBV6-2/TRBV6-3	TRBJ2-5	TGTGCCAGCAGTAACCCCATGGCTAGCGGCCAAGAGACCCAGTACTTC	CASSNPMASGQETQYF
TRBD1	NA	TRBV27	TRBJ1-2	TGTGCCAGCAGTTCCACAGGGGGGGCTCACTATGGCTACACCTTC	CASSSTGGAHYGYTF
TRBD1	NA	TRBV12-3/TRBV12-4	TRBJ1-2	TGTGCCAGCAGTACCGGGACAGCTTATGGCTACACCTTC	CASSTGTAYGYTF
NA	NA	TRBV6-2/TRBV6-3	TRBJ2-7	TGTGCCAGCAGTTACTCGGGCTGGTGGCGCGAGCAGTACTTC	CASSYSGWWREQYF
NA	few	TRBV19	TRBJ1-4	TGTGCCAGTAGTATAGAAGGGAGAGCTAATGAAAAACTGTTTTTT	CASSIEGRANEKLFF
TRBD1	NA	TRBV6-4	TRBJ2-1	TGTGCCAGCAGTGACGGTGGGACAGCTAATGAGCAGTTCTTC	CASSDGGTANEQFF
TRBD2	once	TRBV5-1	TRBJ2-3	TGCGCCAGCAGTTCTGCCGGGACTAGCGGGAGGAGCACAGATACGCAGTATTTT	CASSSAGTSGRSTDTQYF
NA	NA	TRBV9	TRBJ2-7	TGTGCCAGCAGCGTAGACCCCTTCAGCTCCTACGAGCAGTACTTC	CASSVDPFSSYEQYF
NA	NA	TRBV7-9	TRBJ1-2	TGTGCCAGCAGCCAACAAAATCACAGGGCTGGCTACACCTTC	CASSQQNHRAGYTF
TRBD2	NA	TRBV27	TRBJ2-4	TGTGCCAGCGGACTGGGAACCAACGCGGGAGTCAAAAACATTCAGTACTTC	CASGLGTNAGVKNIQYF
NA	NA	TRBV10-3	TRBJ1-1	TGTGCCATCAGTAGAACCCCGGACACTGAAGCTTTCTTT	CAISRTPDTEAFF
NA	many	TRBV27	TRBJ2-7	TGTGCCAGCAGTTTCGACGGGTCCCCCTACGAGCAGTACTTC	CASSFDGSPYEQYF
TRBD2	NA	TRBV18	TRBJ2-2	TGTGCCAGCTCACCAAGGGCTAGCGGTGGCGCGAACACCGGGGAGCTGTTTTTT	CASSPRASGGANTGELFF
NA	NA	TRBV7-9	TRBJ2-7	TGTGCCAGCAGCTTAGCGGGGTTTCCAGCGGTCTACGAGCAGTACTTC	CASSLAGFPAVYEQYF
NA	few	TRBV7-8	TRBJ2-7	TGTGCCAGCAGCTTGGGCCTCCACACCGAGCAGTACTTC	CASSLGLHTEQYF
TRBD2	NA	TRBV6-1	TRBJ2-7	TGTGCCAGCAGTGAAGCTGGAGGACTAGCCTCCTACGAGCAGTACTTC	CASSEAGGLASYEQYF
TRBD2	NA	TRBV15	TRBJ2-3	TGTGCCACCAGCAGAGCCCACGGGGGAGGGGTCACAGATACGCAGTATTTT	CATSRAHGGGVTDTQYF
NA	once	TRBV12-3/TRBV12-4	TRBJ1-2	TGTGCCAGCAGTTTAGTTAGACAGAGTGGCTACACCTTC	CASSLVRQSGYTF
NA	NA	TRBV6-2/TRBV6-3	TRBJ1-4	TGTGCCAGCAGTTTTGGAGCAACTAATGAAAAACTGTTTTTT	CASSFGATNEKLFF
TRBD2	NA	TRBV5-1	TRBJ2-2	TGCGCCAGCAGCTTTACTAGCGGGACGATTCCCGGGGAGCTGTTTTTT	CASSFTSGTIPGELFF
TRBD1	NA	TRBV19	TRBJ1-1	TGTGCCAGTAGTATGGGCTGGACAGGACACACTGAAGCTTTCTTT	CASSMGWTGHTEAFF
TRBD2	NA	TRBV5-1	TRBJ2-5	TGCGCCAGCCGCCGGGCGGGGGGCGCAGAGACCCAGTACTTC	CASRRAGGAETQYF
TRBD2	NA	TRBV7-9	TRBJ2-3	TGTGCCAGCAGCCCAAGGACTAGCGGGGAATCAGATACGCAGTATTTT	CASSPRTSGESDTQYF
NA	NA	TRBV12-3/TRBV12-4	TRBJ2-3	TGTGCCAGCAGTTTAGGCGGGGTTACGCAGTATTTT	CASSLGGVTQYF
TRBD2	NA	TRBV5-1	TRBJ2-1	TGCGCCAGCAGCTTAGCACTAGCGGGGGGGTTCAATGAGCAGTTCTTC	CASSLALAGGFNEQFF
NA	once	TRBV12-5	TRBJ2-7	TGTGCTAGTGACTCCGACAGACCTAGCTCCTACGAGCAGTACTTC	CASDSDRPSSYEQYF
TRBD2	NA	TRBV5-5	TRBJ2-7	TGTGCCAGCAGCGAAACTAGCGGGAGTTACGAGCAGTACTTC	CASSETSGSYEQYF
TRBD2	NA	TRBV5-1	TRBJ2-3	TGCGCCAGCAGCTTGGCGCCTAGCGGGGGCCGAGCTAGCACAGATACGCAGTATTTT	CASSLAPSGGRASTDTQYF
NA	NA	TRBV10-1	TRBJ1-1	TGCGCCAGCAGTGAAGTACAGGGCGGTACTGAAGCTTTCTTT	CASSEVQGGTEAFF
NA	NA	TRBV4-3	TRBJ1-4	TGCGCCAGCAGCCAAGACCCCAACAGGATACGAAATGAAAAACTGTTTTTT	CASSQDPNRIRNEKLFF
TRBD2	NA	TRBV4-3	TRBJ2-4	TGCGCCAGCAGCCAAGGTGCGGGGGGGCTTGACATTCAGTACTTC	CASSQGAGGLDIQYF
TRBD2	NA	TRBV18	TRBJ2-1	TGTGCCAGCTCAACTTCGGGTAGCGGGAGTATGAACGCTGAGCAGTTCTTC	CASSTSGSGSMNAEQFF
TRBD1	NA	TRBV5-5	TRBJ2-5	TGTGCCAGCAGCCGAGACAGGGTAGAGACCCAGTACTTC	CASSRDRVETQYF
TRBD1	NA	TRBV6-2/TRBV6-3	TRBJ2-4	TGTGCCAGCAGTTCCACAGGAAACAGGGGGAATCAGTACTTC	CASSSTGNRGNQYF
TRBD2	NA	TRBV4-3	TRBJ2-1	TGCGCCAGCAGCAAGACTAGCGGGGCCCTCAAGGGCAATGAGCAGTTCTTC	CASSKTSGALKGNEQFF
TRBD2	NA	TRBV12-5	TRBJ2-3	TGTGCTAGTGGTTCCCCCGCTAGCGGAGGCACAGATACGCAGTATTTT	CASGSPASGGTDTQYF
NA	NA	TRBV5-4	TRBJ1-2	TGTGCCAGCAGCTTGGTACAGGTAGGCGGCTACACCTTC	CASSLVQVGGYTF
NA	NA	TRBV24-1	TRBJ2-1	TGTGCCACCAGTGATCCTAGCTACAATGAGCAGTTCTTC	CATSDPSYNEQFF
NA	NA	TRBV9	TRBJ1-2	TGTGCCAGCAGCGGCCAGGGGATATACACCTTC	CASSGQGIYTF
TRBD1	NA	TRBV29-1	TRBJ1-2	TGCAGCGTTGAACCGGGACAGGGGGCAAATGGCTACACCTTC	CSVEPGQGANGYTF
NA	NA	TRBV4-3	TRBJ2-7	TGCGCCAGCAGCCAAGATCTGCTAGCTGGTGAGCAGTACTTC	CASSQDLLAGEQYF
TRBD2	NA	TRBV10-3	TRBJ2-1	TGTGCCACCCGGACTAGCGAGAGCTCCTACAATGAGCAGTTCTTC	CATRTSESSYNEQFF
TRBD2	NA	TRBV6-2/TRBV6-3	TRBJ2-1	TGTGCCAGCAGCCCCGATAGCGGGGGGGCCTGGGTTGGGAATGAGCAGTTCTTC	CASSPDSGGAWVGNEQFF
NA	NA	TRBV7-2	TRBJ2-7	TGTGCCAGCAGCTTACCTGGGTTCGGGGCCTACGAGCAGTACTTC	CASSLPGFGAYEQYF